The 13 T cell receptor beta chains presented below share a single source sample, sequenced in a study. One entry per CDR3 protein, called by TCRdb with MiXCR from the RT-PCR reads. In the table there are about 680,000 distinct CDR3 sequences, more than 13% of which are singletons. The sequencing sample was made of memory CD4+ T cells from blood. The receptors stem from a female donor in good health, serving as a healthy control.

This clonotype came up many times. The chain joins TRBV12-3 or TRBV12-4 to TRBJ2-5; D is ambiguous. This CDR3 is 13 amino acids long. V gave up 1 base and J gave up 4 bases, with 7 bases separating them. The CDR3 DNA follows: TGTGCCAGCAGTTTAGGGACCAGAGAGACCCAGTACTTC. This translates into CASSLGTRETQYF.

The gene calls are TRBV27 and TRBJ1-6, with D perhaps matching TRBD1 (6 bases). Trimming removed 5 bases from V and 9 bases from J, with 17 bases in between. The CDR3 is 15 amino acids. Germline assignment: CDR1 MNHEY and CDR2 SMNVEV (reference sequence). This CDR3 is CASSADRLGSSPLHF. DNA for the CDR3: TGTGCCAGCAGTGCAGACAGGCTTGGAAGTTCACCCCTCCACTTT.

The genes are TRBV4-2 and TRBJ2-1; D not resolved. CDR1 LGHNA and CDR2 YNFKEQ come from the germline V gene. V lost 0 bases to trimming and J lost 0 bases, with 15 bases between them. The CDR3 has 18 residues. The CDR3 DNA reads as TGTGCCAGCAGCCAAGATACCATACGGAGTAGCTCCTACAATGAGCAGTTCTTC. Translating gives CASSQDTIRSSSYNEQFF.

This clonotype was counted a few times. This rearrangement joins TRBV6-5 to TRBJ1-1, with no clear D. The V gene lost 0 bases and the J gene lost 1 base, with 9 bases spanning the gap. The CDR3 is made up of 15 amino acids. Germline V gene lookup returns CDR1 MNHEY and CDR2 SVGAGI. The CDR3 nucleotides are TGTGCCAGCAGTTACTCGCTGGATAGGAACACTGAAGCTTTCTTT. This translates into CASSYSLDRNTEAFF.

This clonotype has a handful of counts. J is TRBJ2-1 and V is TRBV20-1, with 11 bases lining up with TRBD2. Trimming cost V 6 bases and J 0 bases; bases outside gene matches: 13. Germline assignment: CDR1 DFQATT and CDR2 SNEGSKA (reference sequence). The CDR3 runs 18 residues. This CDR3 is CSALSGTSGTYSYNEQFF. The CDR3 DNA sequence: TGCAGTGCCCTTTCCGGGACTAGCGGAACTTACTCCTACAATGAGCAGTTCTTC.

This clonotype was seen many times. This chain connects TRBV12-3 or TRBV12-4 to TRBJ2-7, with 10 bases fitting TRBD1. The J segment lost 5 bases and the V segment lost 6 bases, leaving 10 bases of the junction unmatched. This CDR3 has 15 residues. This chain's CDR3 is CASSFSGQGFHEQYF. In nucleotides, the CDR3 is TGTGCCAGCAGCTTTTCGGGACAGGGGTTCCACGAGCAGTACTTC.

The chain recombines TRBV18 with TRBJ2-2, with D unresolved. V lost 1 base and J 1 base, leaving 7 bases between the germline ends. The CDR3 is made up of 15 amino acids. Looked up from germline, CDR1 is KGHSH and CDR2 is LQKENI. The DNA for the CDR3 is TGTGCCAGCTCACCACGCTCGGGGAACACCGGGGAGCTGTTTTTT. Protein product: CASSPRSGNTGELFF.

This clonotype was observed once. The DNA for the CDR3 is TGCAGCGTTGGGGACTGGCAGGGGGGCTCCTACAATGAGCAGTTCTTC. It codes for CSVGDWQGGSYNEQFF. This chain joins TRBV29-1 and TRBJ2-1; D is perhaps TRBD1 (7 bases). Germline values: CDR1 SQVTM, CDR2 ANQGSEA. With 4 bases removed from V and 0 bases from J, the gap between germline ends came to 16 bases. The CDR3 has 16 amino acids.

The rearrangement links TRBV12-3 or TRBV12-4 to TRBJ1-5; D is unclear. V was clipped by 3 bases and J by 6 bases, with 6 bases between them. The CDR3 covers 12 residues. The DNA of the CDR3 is TGTGCCAGCAGTTTTAGCTCTCAGCCCCAGCATTTT. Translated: CASSFSSQPQHF.

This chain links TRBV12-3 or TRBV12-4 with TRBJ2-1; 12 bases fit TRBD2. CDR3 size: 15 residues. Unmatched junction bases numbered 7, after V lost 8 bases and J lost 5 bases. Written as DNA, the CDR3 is TGTGCCAGCGGACTAGCGGGGTTAAAAAACAATGAGCAGTTCTTC. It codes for CASGLAGLKNNEQFF.

The CDR3 region has the DNA TGTGCCAGCATCCCCGACCTCAATGAGCAGTTCTTC. As protein: CASIPDLNEQFF. The chain has TRBV2 and TRBJ2-1; D not certain. This CDR3 comprises 12 residues. Germline CDR1 reads SNHLY; CDR2 reads FYNNEI. Trimming removed 7 bases from V and 6 bases from J, with 10 bases in between.

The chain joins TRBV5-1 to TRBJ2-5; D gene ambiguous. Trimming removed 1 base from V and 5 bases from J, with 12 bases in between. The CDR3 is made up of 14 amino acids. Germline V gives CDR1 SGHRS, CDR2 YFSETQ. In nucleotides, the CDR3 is TGCGCCAGCAGCTTGTTCGGCAATGTCGAGACCCAGTACTTC. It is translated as CASSLFGNVETQYF.

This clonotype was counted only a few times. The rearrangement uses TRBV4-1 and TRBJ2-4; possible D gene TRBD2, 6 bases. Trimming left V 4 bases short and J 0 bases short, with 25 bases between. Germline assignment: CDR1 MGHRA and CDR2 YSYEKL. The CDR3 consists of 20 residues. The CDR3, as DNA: TGCGCCAGCAGCCGGATACTTTGGGACTTAAAACTCCTAGCCAAAAACATTCAGTACTTC. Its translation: CASSRILWDLKLLAKNIQYF.